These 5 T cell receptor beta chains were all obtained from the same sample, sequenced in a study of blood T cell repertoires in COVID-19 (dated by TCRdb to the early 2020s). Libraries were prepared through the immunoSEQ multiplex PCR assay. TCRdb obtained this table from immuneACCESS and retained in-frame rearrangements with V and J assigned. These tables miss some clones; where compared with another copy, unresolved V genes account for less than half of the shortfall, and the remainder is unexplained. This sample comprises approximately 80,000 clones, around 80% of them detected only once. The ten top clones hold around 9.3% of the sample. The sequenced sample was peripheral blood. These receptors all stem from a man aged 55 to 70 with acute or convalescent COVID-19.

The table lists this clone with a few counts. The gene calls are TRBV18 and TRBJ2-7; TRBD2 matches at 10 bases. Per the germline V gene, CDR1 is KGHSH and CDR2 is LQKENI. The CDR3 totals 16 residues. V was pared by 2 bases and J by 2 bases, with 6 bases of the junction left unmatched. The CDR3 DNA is TGTGCCAGCTCACCAAAAGCGGGAGGGGGAGCCTACGAGCAGTACTTC. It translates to CASSPKAGGGAYEQYF. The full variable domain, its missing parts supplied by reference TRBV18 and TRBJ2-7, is NAGVMQNPRHLVRRRGQEARLRCSPMKGHSHVYWYRQLPEEGLKFMVYLQKENIIDESGMPKERFSAEFPKEGPSILRIQQVVRGDSAAYFCASSPKAGGGAYEQYFGPGTRLTVT.

CDR3: CASSRTGTNRSTQGDEQYF. The CDR3 DNA sequence: TGTGCCAGCAGCCGCACCGGGACTAACCGATCTACTCAAGGAGACGAGCAGTACTTC. V gene TRBV2 combines with J gene TRBJ2-7, with TRBD2 matching over 7 bases. The germline gives CDR1 SNHLY, CDR2 FYNNEI. Trimming at V came to 6 bases and at J to 5 bases, leaving 25 bases not matched to a gene. The CDR3 contains 19 residues.

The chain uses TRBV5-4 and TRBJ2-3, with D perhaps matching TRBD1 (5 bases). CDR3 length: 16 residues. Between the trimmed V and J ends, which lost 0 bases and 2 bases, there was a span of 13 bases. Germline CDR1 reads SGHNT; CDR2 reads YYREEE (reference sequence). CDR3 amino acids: CASSLGGQGFTDTQYF. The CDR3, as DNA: TGTGCCAGCAGCTTGGGGGGCCAGGGTTTCACAGATACGCAGTATTTT.

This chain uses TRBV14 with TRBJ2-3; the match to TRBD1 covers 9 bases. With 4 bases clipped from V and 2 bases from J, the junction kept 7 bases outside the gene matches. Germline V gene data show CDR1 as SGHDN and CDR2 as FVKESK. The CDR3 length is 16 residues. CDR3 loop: CASSLGQGPNTDTQYF. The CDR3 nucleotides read TGTGCCAGCAGCCTTGGACAGGGGCCTAACACAGATACGCAGTATTTT.

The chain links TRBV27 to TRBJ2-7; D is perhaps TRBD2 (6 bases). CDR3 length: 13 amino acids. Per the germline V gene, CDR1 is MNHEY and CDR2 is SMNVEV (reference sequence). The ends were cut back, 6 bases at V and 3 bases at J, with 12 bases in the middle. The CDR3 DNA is TGTGCCAGCAGCATCCGCGGGGACTACGAGCAGTACTTC. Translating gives CASSIRGDYEQYF.